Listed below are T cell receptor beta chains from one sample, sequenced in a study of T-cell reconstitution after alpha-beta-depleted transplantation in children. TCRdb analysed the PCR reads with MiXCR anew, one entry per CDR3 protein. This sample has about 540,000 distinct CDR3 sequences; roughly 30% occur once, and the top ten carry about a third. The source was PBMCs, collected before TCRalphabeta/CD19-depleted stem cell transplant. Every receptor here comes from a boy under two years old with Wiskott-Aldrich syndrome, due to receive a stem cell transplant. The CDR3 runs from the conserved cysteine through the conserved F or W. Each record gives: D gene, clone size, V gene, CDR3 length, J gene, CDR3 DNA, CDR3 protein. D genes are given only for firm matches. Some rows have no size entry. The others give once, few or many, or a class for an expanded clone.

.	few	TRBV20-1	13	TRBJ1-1	TGCAGTGCTTGGACCCAATCCAACACTGAAGCTTTCTTT	CSAWTQSNTEAFF
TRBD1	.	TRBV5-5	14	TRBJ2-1	TGTGCCAGCAGCGGGGGACAGGGTGGGAATGAGCAGTTCTTC	CASSGGQGGNEQFF
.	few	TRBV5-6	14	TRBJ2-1	TGTGCCAGCATACGACTGGGGACCTACAATGAGCAGTTCTTC	CASIRLGTYNEQFF
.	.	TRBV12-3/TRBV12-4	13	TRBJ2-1	TGTGCCAGCAGTTTAGCCCCGGGAGTTGAGCAGTTCTTC	CASSLAPGVEQFF
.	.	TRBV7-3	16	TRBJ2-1	TGTGCCAGCAGCCTACTAGCCCCCCTAGGCTACAATGAGCAGTTCTTC	CASSLLAPLGYNEQFF
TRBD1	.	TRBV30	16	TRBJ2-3	TGTGCCTGGAGTTGGGGGACAGGGTGGGCAACAGATACGCAGTATTTT	CAWSWGTGWATDTQYF
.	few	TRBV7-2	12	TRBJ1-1	TGTGCCAGTAGGGATATGAACACTGAAGCTTTCTTT	CASRDMNTEAFF
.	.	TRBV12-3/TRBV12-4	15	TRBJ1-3	TGTGCCAGCAGTTTCCGCGGCACAAGTGGAAACACCATATATTTT	CASSFRGTSGNTIYF
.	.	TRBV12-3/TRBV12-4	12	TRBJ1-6	TGTGCCAGCAGTTTATGGGGTTCACCCCTCCACTTT	CASSLWGSPLHF
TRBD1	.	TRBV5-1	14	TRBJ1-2	TGCGCCAGCAGCGCGGGACAGGCCCACTATGGCTACACCTTC	CASSAGQAHYGYTF
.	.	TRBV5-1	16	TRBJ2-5	TGCGCCAGCAGCCTGGAGGTGGGGGGTATTGAAGAGACCCAGTACTTC	CASSLEVGGIEETQYF
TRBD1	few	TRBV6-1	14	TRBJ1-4	TGTGCCAGCAGCGACAGGGGGCCATACGAAAAACTGTTTTTT	CASSDRGPYEKLFF
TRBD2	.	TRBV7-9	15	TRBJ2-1	TGTGCCAGCACCGGAGGTCAAGCGGGATACAATGAGCAGTTCTTC	CASTGGQAGYNEQFF
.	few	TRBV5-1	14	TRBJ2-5	TGCGCCAGCAGCTTGACTCGCGGTAAAGAGACCCAGTACTTC	CASSLTRGKETQYF
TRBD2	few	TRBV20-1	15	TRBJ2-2	TGCAGTGCTGAGACTAGCGGGAGAGCCACCGGGGAGCTGTTTTTT	CSAETSGRATGELFF
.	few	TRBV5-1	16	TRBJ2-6	TGCGCCAGCAGTGGGTTCTGGGGCAATGGGGCCAACGTCCTGACTTTC	CASSGFWGNGANVLTF
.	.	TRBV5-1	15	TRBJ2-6	TGCGCCAGCAGCTTGGTTGGGTTGGGGGCCAACGTCCTGACTTTC	CASSLVGLGANVLTF
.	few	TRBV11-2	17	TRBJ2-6	TGTGCCAGCAGCTTACTGGGGTCCCCCTCTGGGGCCAACGTCCTGACTTTC	CASSLLGSPSGANVLTF
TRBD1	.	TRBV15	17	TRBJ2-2	TGTGCCACCAGCAGAGAACCGGGACAGAGGTACACCGGGGAGCTGTTTTTT	CATSREPGQRYTGELFF
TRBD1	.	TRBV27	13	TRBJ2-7	TGTGCCAGCAGTCACAACACAGGGGGCGAGCAGTACTTC	CASSHNTGGEQYF
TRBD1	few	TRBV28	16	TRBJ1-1	TGTGCCAGCAGTCAAGAGTGGGACAGAATGAACACTGAAGCTTTCTTT	CASSQEWDRMNTEAFF
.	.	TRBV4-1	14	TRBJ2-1	TGCGCCAGCAGCCAGGATCGAACCTACAATGAGCAGTTCTTC	CASSQDRTYNEQFF
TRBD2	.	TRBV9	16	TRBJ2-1	TGTGCCAGCAGCCCACGGTTGGCTAGCGGCTACAATGAGCATTTCTTC	CASSPRLASGYNEHFF
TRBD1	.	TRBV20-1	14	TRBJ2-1	TGCAGTGCTTCTACGGACAGGGAGTACAATGAGCAGTTCTTC	CSASTDREYNEQFF
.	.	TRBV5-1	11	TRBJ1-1	TGCGCCAGCAGCTTTGGCGGGGAAGCTTTCTTT	CASSFGGEAFF
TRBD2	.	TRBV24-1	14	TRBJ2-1	TGTGCCACCAGTGGAGCGGGGAAGGACAATGAGCAGTTCTTC	CATSGAGKDNEQFF
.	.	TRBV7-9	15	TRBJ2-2	TGTGCCAGCAGCTCTCACACAGGTTACACCGGGGAGCTGTTTTTT	CASSSHTGYTGELFF
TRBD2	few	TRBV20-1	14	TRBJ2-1	TGCAGTGCTGGACTAGCGGCAATATACAATGAGCAGTTCTTC	CSAGLAAIYNEQFF
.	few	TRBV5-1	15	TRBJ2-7	TGCGCCAGCAGCTTGGAACCAGGGGCAACCTACGAGCAGTACTTC	CASSLEPGATYEQYF
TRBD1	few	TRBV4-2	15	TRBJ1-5	TGTGCCAGCAGCCAACTGGACAGGGAAGATCAGCCCCAGCATTTT	CASSQLDREDQPQHF
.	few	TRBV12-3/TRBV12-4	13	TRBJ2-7	TGTGCCAGCAGTTTAGAGGCTACCTACGAGCAGTACTTC	CASSLEATYEQYF
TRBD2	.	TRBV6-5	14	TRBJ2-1	TGTGCCAGCAGTTACTCGGCTAGCGGCAATGAGCAGTTCTTC	CASSYSASGNEQFF
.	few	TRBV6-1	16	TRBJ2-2	TGTGCCAGCAGTAGACCAGCGTCATTGAACACCGGGGAGCTGTTTTTT	CASSRPASLNTGELFF
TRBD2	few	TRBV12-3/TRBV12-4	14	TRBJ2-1	TGTGCCAGCAGTTGGGGGACTAGCCGCAATGAGCAGTTCTTC	CASSWGTSRNEQFF
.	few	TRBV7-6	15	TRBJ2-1	TGTGCCAGCAGCAACCCGGGGCTTCCGACCGATGAGCAGTTCTTC	CASSNPGLPTDEQFF
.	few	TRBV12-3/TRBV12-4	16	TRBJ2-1	TGTGCCAGCAGTTTGAAGGGTGGGTTAGGTTACAATGAGCAGTTCTTC	CASSLKGGLGYNEQFF
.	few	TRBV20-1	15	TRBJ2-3	TGCAGTGCTACTAGCACCCGCTCCAGCACAGATACGCAGTATTTT	CSATSTRSSTDTQYF
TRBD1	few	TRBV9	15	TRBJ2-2	TGTGCCAGCGGAGGGACAGGGTGGGGCACCGGGGAGCTGTTTTTT	CASGGTGWGTGELFF
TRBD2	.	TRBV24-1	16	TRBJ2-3	TGTGCCAAACAGGGGGTAGCGGGAGGAAACACAGATACGCAGTATTTT	CAKQGVAGGNTDTQYF
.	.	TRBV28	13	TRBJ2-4	TGTGCCAGCAGTTTGGGCTCCAAAAACATTCAGTACTTC	CASSLGSKNIQYF
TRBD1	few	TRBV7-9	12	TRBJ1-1	TGTGCCAGCAGCCGGGACAGGGGAGAAGCTTTCTTT	CASSRDRGEAFF